This T cell receptor (beta chain) derives from a study of beta chain features in type 1 diabetes. This clone turned up a few times. Its cognate antigen is unknown. Sequenced material consisted of expressed TCRB transcripts (all of the isolated RNA was reverse transcribed). The repertoire was sequenced with immunoSEQ multiplex PCR; TCRdb's copy has only in-frame clones and lacks some. The table lists 400,000 or so clones, roughly 9.8% of them singletons. Study-wide points: Shortening that was moderate but significant affected the TCRB CDR3s of Type 1 diabetes patients in all four CD4+ subsets.

This clonotype was obtained from a man aged 30 to 45 with type 1 diabetes. The sequenced material came from central memory CD4+ T cells from blood.

The CDR3 here is CASSSSTQETQYF. DNA for the CDR3: TGTGCCAGCAGCTCCAGTACTCAAGAGACCCAGTACTTC. The J gene is TRBJ2-5, the V gene TRBV7-2; D remains ambiguous. V lost 4 bases and J 2 bases, leaving 8 bases between the germline ends. The CDR3 is made up of 13 amino acids. Germline V gene lookup returns CDR1 SGHTA and CDR2 FQGNSA.